The next 20 T cell receptor beta chains were all read from a single sample in a study of neurological immune-mediated disorders. TCRdb independently ran MiXCR on the 5' RACE reads; one entry per CDR3 protein. The sample has roughly 61,000 distinct CDR3 sequences, nearly 25% seen once. Time point described: technical triplicate 2. The sample comprised PBMCs. The receptors here all came from a man aged 55 to 70 with HTLV-1-associated myelopathy (HAM/TSP).

This clonotype was seen many times. This sequence joins TRBV6-1 and TRBJ1-6; maybe TRBD1 (6 bases). V lost 2 bases to trimming and J lost 6 bases, with 11 bases between them. This CDR3 region has 15 residues. The germline V gene has CDR1 MNHNS and CDR2 SASEGT. DNA of the CDR3: TGTGCCAGCAGTGAACTACAGGGCCGTAATTCACCCCTCCACTTT. This encodes CASSELQGRNSPLHF.

This clonotype came up many times. V gene TRBV20-1 combines with J gene TRBJ2-3, with unresolved D. Germline loops: CDR1 DFQATT, CDR2 SNEGSKA (reference sequence). Trimming shortened V by 6 bases and J by 3 bases, and 10 bases separated the two germline ends. This CDR3 has 12 amino acids. The CDR3 nucleotides are TGCAGTGCCCGCCCCAATACAGATACGCAGTATTTT. Translated: CSARPNTDTQYF.

This clonotype has a count of ten or more. The J gene is TRBJ1-5, the V gene TRBV3-1, with unresolved D. Deletions cut 0 bases from V and 6 bases from J, with 12 bases between. The germline gives CDR1 LGHDT, CDR2 YNNKEL (reference sequence). The CDR3 spans 15 residues. The CDR3 DNA follows: TGTGCCAGCAGCCAAGACGTAGGGAGCGGTCAGCCCCAGCATTTT. Translation: CASSQDVGSGQPQHF. Based on the CDR3 plus reference TRBV3-1 and TRBJ1-5, the full variable domain is DTAVSQTPKYLVTQMGNDKSIKCEQNLGHDTMYWYKQDSKKFLKIMFSYNNKELIINETVPNRFSPKSPDKAHLNLHINSLELGDSAVYFCASSQDVGSGQPQHFGDGTRLSIL.

As concerns this clonotype: One end of the junction is discordant with germline, which a read error may explain. As DNA, the CDR3 is TGTGCAAGCAGCCGCAGGCGGATAGCGGTTAGCACAGATACGCAGTATTTT. Residues: CASSRRRIAVSTDTQYF. The chain couples TRBV7-9 to TRBJ2-3; possibly TRBD2 for D (6 bases). The germline gives CDR1 SEHNR, CDR2 FQNEAQ (reference sequence). The CDR3 has 17 residues.

This clonotype was observed at least ten times. V usage is TRBV20-1 and J usage is TRBJ2-5; unclear D gene. The germline CDR1 and CDR2 sequences are DFQATT and SNEGSKA (reference sequence). Trimming shortened V by 3 bases and J by 6 bases, and 14 bases separated the two germline ends. The CDR3 has 13 residues. The CDR3 region is CSASRTGGKTQYF. The CDR3 DNA reads TGCAGTGCTAGTCGGACGGGTGGAAAGACCCAGTACTTC.

This clonotype has at least ten counts. The CDR3, as DNA: TGCAGTGCTAGAAGTGAGGGAACTAGCACAGATACGCAGTATTTT. Amino acid sequence: CSARSEGTSTDTQYF. The rearrangement links TRBV20-1 to TRBJ2-3; weak D call: TRBD2 (5 bases). Germline values: CDR1 DFQATT, CDR2 SNEGSKA (reference sequence). The CDR3 runs to 15 residues. V was pared by 2 bases and J by 0 bases, with 12 bases between.

This clonotype was recorded many times. The rearrangement links TRBV5-1 to TRBJ2-7, with D possibly TRBD1 on 6 matching bases. This CDR3 has 15 amino acids. V was clipped by 5 bases and J by 3 bases, with 18 bases between them. Germline CDR1 SGHRS, CDR2 YFSETQ. The CDR3 bases are TGCGCCAGCAGAACGGTGCAGGGGAAGGACTACGAGCAGTACTTC. Translation: CASRTVQGKDYEQYF.

This clonotype came up a few times. The V call is TRBV4-1, the J call TRBJ1-5; D is undetermined. The CDR3 totals 14 residues. Germline loops: CDR1 MGHRA, CDR2 YSYEKL. The V end lost 1 base, the J end lost 0 bases, and 4 bases lay between the germline ends. The CDR3, as DNA: TGCGCCAGCAGCCAAGCGAATAGCAATCAGCCCCAGCATTTT. This sequence encodes CASSQANSNQPQHF.

This chain links TRBV28 with TRBJ2-2; 8 bases map to TRBD1. CDR3 length: 15 amino acids. V shed 8 bases, J shed 8 bases, and the junction held 13 bases outside the gene matches. Looked up from germline, CDR1 is MDHEN and CDR2 is SYDVKM. The CDR3 protein is CASGSPGGLTGELFF. The CDR3 DNA sequence: TGTGCCAGCGGGTCACCAGGGGGCCTGACTGGGGAGCTGTTTTTT.

The chain joins TRBV7-9 to TRBJ2-1; D unresolved. This CDR3 is 11 amino acids long. The V and J ends lost 3 bases and 7 bases respectively, with 4 bases between them. Germline V CDR1 and CDR2: SEHNR, FQNEAQ (reference sequence). CDR3 sequence (DNA): TGTGCCAGCAGCTTCCAAAATGAGCAGTTCTTC. Its translation: CASSFQNEQFF.

V usage is TRBV20-1 and J usage is TRBJ2-3, with D uncertain. The CDR3 contains 16 residues. V was shortened by 0 bases and J by 3 bases, with 16 bases between the two germline ends. The V gene's germline CDR1 is DFQATT and CDR2 SNEGSKA (reference sequence). CDR3 DNA: TGCAGTGCTAGAGATTCGGTGATGACGAGGACAGATACGCAGTATTTT. Its protein product is CSARDSVMTRTDTQYF.

This clonotype is termed medium-sized (0.01 to 0.1%). The chain employs TRBV7-9 and TRBJ1-4; tentatively, D is TRBD1 (6 bases). The CDR3 extends over 16 amino acids. Trimming took off 5 bases at V and 0 bases at J, with 13 bases between the two ends. Looked up from germline, CDR1 is SEHNR and CDR2 is FQNEAQ (reference sequence). CDR3 amino acids: CASSLLQGATNEKLFF. Here the CDR3 DNA reads TGTGCCAGCAGCCTATTACAGGGAGCAACTAATGAAAAACTGTTTTTT.

This clonotype was found a few times. A read error may explain this, as a much larger clone is one base away. J is TRBJ2-1 and V is TRBV6-2 or TRBV6-3; no firm D call. V lost 5 bases, J lost 2 bases, and 16 bases lay in between. This CDR3 comprises 16 residues. CDR1 is MNHEY, CDR2 SVGEGT, per germline. CDR3 sequence reads: CASSKRRSITYNEQFF. The CDR3 coding sequence is TGTGCCAGCAGTAAACGAAGGAGCATAACCTACAATGAGCAGTTCTTC.

This clonotype was recorded many times. This rearrangement joins TRBV5-1 to TRBJ2-7, with a weak D call TRBD1 (5 bases). The V end lost 4 bases, the J end lost 3 bases, and 8 bases lay between the germline ends. Germline loops: CDR1 SGHRS, CDR2 YFSETQ. This CDR3 has 12 residues. CDR3 coding DNA: TGCGCCAGCAGCGATCAGGGCTACGAGCAGTACTTC. This sequence encodes CASSDQGYEQYF.

This clonotype was counted many times. The rearrangement joins TRBV5-1 to TRBJ2-5; TRBD1 matches at 11 bases. The CDR3 is made up of 15 amino acids. Per germline, CDR1 SGHRS and CDR2 YFSETQ. Unmatched junction bases numbered 4, after V lost 4 bases and J lost 2 bases. The CDR3, as DNA: TGCGCCAGCAGCGCGGGGACAGGGGGGCAAGAGACCCAGTACTTC. Protein product: CASSAGTGGQETQYF.

This chain joins TRBV18 and TRBJ2-5; D unclear. With 6 bases removed from V and 4 bases from J, the gap between germline ends came to 9 bases. Germline-derived CDR1 and CDR2 are KGHSH and LQKENI. The CDR3 contains 12 residues. CDR3: CASSLRGETQYF. CDR3 sequence (DNA): TGTGCCAGCTCCCTCCGCGGAGAGACCCAGTACTTC.

This clonotype has a count of ten or more. This chain links TRBV28 with TRBJ1-4; TRBD1 matches at 9 bases. The CDR3 loop spans 15 amino acids. The germline gives CDR1 MDHEN, CDR2 SYDVKM. The ends lost 6 bases at V and 0 bases at J; junction bases unmatched: 2. This chain's CDR3 is CASRWDRATNEKLFF. CDR3 in DNA: TGTGCCAGCAGGTGGGACAGGGCAACTAATGAAAAACTGTTTTTT.

V usage is TRBV9 and J usage is TRBJ2-2; no reliable D call. Deletions cut 7 bases from V and 5 bases from J, with 3 bases between. Germline V CDR1 and CDR2: SGDLS, YYNGEE. The CDR3 sequence is 10 residues long. CDR3 region: CASGTGELFF. The CDR3 DNA is TGTGCCAGCGGGACCGGGGAGCTGTTTTTT.

The table lists this clonotype with many counts. This chain joins TRBV7-2 and TRBJ2-2; D possibly corresponds to TRBD2 (6 bases). The CDR3 extends over 18 amino acids. V was shortened by 2 bases and J by 1 base, with 17 bases between the two germline ends. CDR1 and CDR2 from the germline V gene are SGHTA and FQGNSA. The CDR3 nucleotides read TGTGCCAGCAGCTTATGGGGATTGGGTAGCGGGAACACCGGGGAGCTGTTTTTT. As protein: CASSLWGLGSGNTGELFF.

This clonotype has a count of ten or more. The chain employs TRBV9 and TRBJ1-1, with D unclear. V was pared by 0 bases and J by 2 bases, with 8 bases between. The V gene's germline CDR1 is SGDLS and CDR2 YYNGEE. The CDR3 covers 14 residues. The CDR3 sequence: CASSVEAQNTEAFF. The CDR3 bases are TGTGCCAGCAGCGTAGAAGCTCAAAACACTGAAGCTTTCTTT. Full variable domain (remainder filled in from reference TRBV9 and TRBJ1-1): DSGVTQTPKHLITATGQRVTLRCSPRSGDLSVYWYQQSLDQGLQFLIQYYNGEERAKGNILERFSAQQFPDLHSELNLSSLELGDSALYFCASSVEAQNTEAFFGQGTRLTVV.